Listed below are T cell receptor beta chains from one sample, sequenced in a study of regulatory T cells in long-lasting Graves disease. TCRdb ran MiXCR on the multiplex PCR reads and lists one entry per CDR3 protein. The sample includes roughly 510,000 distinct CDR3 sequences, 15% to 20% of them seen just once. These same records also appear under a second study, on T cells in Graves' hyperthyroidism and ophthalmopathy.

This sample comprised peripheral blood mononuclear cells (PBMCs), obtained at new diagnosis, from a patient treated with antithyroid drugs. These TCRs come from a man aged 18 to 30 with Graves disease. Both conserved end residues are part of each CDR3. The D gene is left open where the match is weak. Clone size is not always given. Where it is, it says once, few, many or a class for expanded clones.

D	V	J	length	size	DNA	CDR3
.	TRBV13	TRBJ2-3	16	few	TGTGCCAGCAGCGCGACAGGGTTCGGGAGAACAGATACGCAGTATTTT	CASSATGFGRTDTQYF
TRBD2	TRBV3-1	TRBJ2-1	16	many	TGTGCCAGCAGCAAAACTAGCGGGGACTCCTACAATGAGCAGTTCTTC	CASSKTSGDSYNEQFF
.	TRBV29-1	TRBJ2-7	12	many	TGCAGCGTTGTCGGGAGCACCTACGAGCAGTACTTC	CSVVGSTYEQYF
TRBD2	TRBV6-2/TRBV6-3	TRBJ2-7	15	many	TGTGCCAGCAGTTACCCGGGACTAACAACCTACGAGCAGTACTTC	CASSYPGLTTYEQYF
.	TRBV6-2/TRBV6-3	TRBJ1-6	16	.	TGTGCCAGCAGCGAGATAGACACCTTCTATAATTCACCCCTCCACTTT	CASSEIDTFYNSPLHF
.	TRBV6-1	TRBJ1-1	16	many	TGTGCCAGCAGTGGGGGCGCAGAAGGTGGGAACACTGAAGCTTTCTTT	CASSGGAEGGNTEAFF
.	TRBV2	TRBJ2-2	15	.	TGTGCCAGCAGGGGGCGGGCGTCGAACACCGGGGAGCTGTTTTTT	CASRGRASNTGELFF
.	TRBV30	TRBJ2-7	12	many	TGTGCCTGGAGGAGTACGACCTACGAGCAGTACTTC	CAWRSTTYEQYF
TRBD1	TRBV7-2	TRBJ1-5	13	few	TGTGCCAGCAGACCCCCAGGGGGGAGGCCCCAGCATTTT	CASRPPGGRPQHF
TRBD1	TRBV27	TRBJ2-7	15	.	TGTGCCAGCTCGACGGACCGGGACAGAGCCTACGAGCAGTACTTC	CASSTDRDRAYEQYF
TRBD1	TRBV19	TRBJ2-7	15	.	TGTGCCAGTAGTAATCCTACAGGGGACAGCTACGAGCAGTACTTC	CASSNPTGDSYEQYF
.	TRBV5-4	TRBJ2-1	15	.	TGTGCCAGCAGCTTGTCGTCGGGGCGAGATAGTGAGCAGTTCTTC	CASSLSSGRDSEQFF
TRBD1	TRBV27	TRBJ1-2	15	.	TGTGCCAGCAGTTTATCAACAGGGGGGATCGGTGGCTACACCTTC	CASSLSTGGIGGYTF
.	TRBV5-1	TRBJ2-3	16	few	TGCGCCAGCAGCTTGGGTACTTACAGGAGCACAGATACGCAGTATTTT	CASSLGTYRSTDTQYF
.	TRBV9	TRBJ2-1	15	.	TGTGCCAGCAGCGGTTCATTACGGGAAGGCTCTGAGCAGTTCTTC	CASSGSLREGSEQFF
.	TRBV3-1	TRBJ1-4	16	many	TGTGCCAGCAGCCAAGCAGGGGATGCAACTAATGAAAAACTGTTTTTT	CASSQAGDATNEKLFF
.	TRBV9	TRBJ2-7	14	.	TGTGCCAGCAGCGTAGGGGTGGGAGTCCACGAGCAGTACTTC	CASSVGVGVHEQYF
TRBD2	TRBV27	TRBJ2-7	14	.	TGTGCCAGCATTTCCGGGACTAGCTCCTACGAGCAGTACTTC	CASISGTSSYEQYF
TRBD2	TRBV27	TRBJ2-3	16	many	TGTGCCAGCAGTCAAGGACTAGCGGGAGGGCCGGGTACGCAGTATTTT	CASSQGLAGGPGTQYF
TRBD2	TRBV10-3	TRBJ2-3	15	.	TGTGCCATCAGAACCGGACTAGCGGTCACAGATACGCAGTATTTT	CAIRTGLAVTDTQYF
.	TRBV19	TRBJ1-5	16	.	TGTGCCAGTAGGTCCGTTCCCGGGAATAGCAATCAGCCCCAGCATTTT	CASRSVPGNSNQPQHF
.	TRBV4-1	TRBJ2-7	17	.	TGCGCCAGCAGCCAAGTAACCCAGGGTATGTTGTCCTACGAGCAGTACTTC	CASSQVTQGMLSYEQYF